The clone carrying this T cell receptor (beta chain) has a handful of counts. The antigen is not known. This sample stems from a study of cytomegalovirus exposure and HLA in healthy donors. Study-wide findings and caveats: Most subjects had HLA-A and HLA-B alleles reportedly predicted accurately by TCR beta sequences. Association of a missense DCLRE1C variant with TCR beta V- and J-gene trimming was reported in a later analysis. Differences between HLA loci emerged in a later analysis of TCR association rates, with DRB1 most and HLA-C fewest.

Vbeta (60) and Jbeta (13) primers were used in the PCR. Method: immunoSEQ multiplex PCR; TCRdb's copy keeps in-frame clones and lacks some. This sample carries 110,000 to 150,000 clones, 65% to 80% of them seen once, and the ten largest clones take about 3.7%. Looked up from germline, CDR1 is WNHNN and CDR2 is SYGVQD (reference sequence). V lost 0 bases to trimming and J lost 8 bases; unmatched junction nucleotides: 10. CDR3 length: 16 amino acids. The sequence derives from a male donor in good health and CMV-seronegative. The rearrangement uses TRBV10-1 and TRBJ2-4; 7 bases are a match to TRBD2. The sample consisted of PBMCs. For the CDR3, the DNA is TGCGCCAGCAGTGAGTCGACAGCGGGGCCTAAGGACATTCAGTACTTC. Its translation: CASSESTAGPKDIQYF.